The 24 T cell receptor beta chains in this list originate from one sample, sequenced in a study of T cell repertoires in cytomegalovirus infection. MiXCR, run by TCRdb on the reads, gives a single entry per CDR3 protein. This table has 130,000 or so distinct CDR3 sequences, roughly 6% appearing once. The sequenced sample was PBMCs. All receptors come from a human donor in good health (CMV status not recorded). Some clones in this sample may be carry-over from other donors' samples.

There are a few counts of this clonotype. The chain couples TRBV27 to TRBJ1-1, with D uncertain. Germline V gives CDR1 MNHEY, CDR2 SMNVEV (reference sequence). V was shortened by 0 bases and J by 5 bases, with 7 bases between the two germline ends. The CDR3 totals 13 residues. CDR3 region: CASSLSLGTEAFF. The CDR3 region has the DNA TGTGCCAGCAGTTTATCGCTGGGGACTGAAGCTTTCTTT.

Many counts were recorded for this clonotype. The chain recombines TRBV7-2 with TRBJ1-2; 12 nucleotides agree with TRBD1. CDR3 size: 14 residues. From germline, CDR1 is SGHTA and CDR2 FQGNSA. The junction had 5 bases not matched to a gene; V was cut back by 3 bases and J by 9 bases. CDR3 coding DNA: TGTGCCAGCAGCTTGGGGACAGGGGGCGCGAGCTACACCTTC. It is translated as CASSLGTGGASYTF.

This clonotype was detected many times. V is TRBV7-9 and J is TRBJ2-7, with 8 nucleotides matching TRBD1. The germline CDR1 and CDR2 sequences are SEHNR and FQNEAQ (reference sequence). The CDR3 totals 15 residues. The J segment lost 0 bases and the V segment lost 5 bases, leaving 6 bases of the junction unmatched. CDR3 coding DNA: TGTGCCAGCAGCGCTCGGACAGGGCCCTCCTACGAGCAGTACTTC. This encodes CASSARTGPSYEQYF.

The chain couples TRBV20-1 to TRBJ2-3; TRBD2 aligns across 10 bases. Germline values: CDR1 DFQATT, CDR2 SNEGSKA (reference sequence). The CDR3 runs to 16 residues. The V gene end was trimmed by 6 bases and the J gene end by 3 bases; junction bases not matched to a gene: 12. This CDR3 reads CSAGTSGALGTDTQYF. CDR3 nucleotides: TGCAGTGCGGGTACTAGCGGGGCCTTAGGGACAGATACGCAGTATTTT.

Many counts were recorded for this clonotype. This chain uses TRBV7-2 with TRBJ2-7; D is perhaps TRBD2 (6 bases). Germline V gene data show CDR1 as SGHTA and CDR2 as FQGNSA. Between the trimmed V and J ends, which lost 5 bases and 4 bases, there was a span of 15 bases. The CDR3 is made up of 14 amino acids. CDR3 nucleotide sequence: TGTGCCAGCAGCCCAGGGACTTCCGGGTACGAGCAGTACTTC. Translation: CASSPGTSGYEQYF.

This clonotype appeared a few times. CDR3 residues: CASSHDPGQGWHEQFF. DNA of the CDR3: TGTGCCAGCAGCCATGATCCGGGACAGGGATGGCATGAGCAGTTCTTC. The V call is TRBV3-1, the J call TRBJ2-1; 9 nucleotides align to TRBD1. Trimming removed 3 bases from V and 8 bases from J; junction bases left unmatched: 11. CDR1 LGHDT and CDR2 YNNKEL come from the germline V gene (reference sequence). This CDR3 is 16 amino acids long.

The chain has TRBV12-3 or TRBV12-4 and TRBJ2-7, with TRBD1 identical over 7 bases. The CDR3 covers 13 residues. Trimming removed 5 bases from V and 5 bases from J; junction bases left unmatched: 6. The CDR3, as DNA: TGTGCCAGCAGTAGGGACAGTTTCGACGAGCAGTACTTC. Residues: CASSRDSFDEQYF.

The table lists this clonotype with many counts. This chain connects TRBV7-2 to TRBJ2-3, with D hard to call. Per the germline V gene, CDR1 is SGHTA and CDR2 is FQGNSA. The CDR3 sequence is 12 residues long. V lost 1 base and J 5 bases, leaving 4 bases between the germline ends. DNA of the CDR3: TGTGCCAGCAGCTTAGTGGTAGATACGCAGTATTTT. Translated, it gives CASSLVVDTQYF.

The V and J genes are TRBV18 and TRBJ1-4; D might be TRBD1 (5 bases). Trimming took 1 base from V and 4 from J, leaving 16 bases between them. CDR1 is KGHSH, CDR2 LQKENI, per germline. This CDR3 region has 17 residues. CDR3 sequence: CASSPLSSGTGNEKLFF. The CDR3 bases are TGTGCCAGCTCACCACTTTCTTCCGGGACGGGTAATGAAAAACTGTTTTTT.

This clonotype was observed a handful of times. The genes are TRBV28 and TRBJ2-7; a possible D gene is TRBD2 (6 bases). The CDR3 covers 14 residues. Trimming took 3 bases from V and 6 from J, leaving 15 bases between them. The germline gives CDR1 MDHEN, CDR2 SYDVKM. The CDR3 bases are TGTGCCAGCAGTTTCAGACTAGTCGGTTCCGAGCAGTACTTC. Translation gives CASSFRLVGSEQYF.

This clonotype has at least ten counts. The gene calls are TRBV18 and TRBJ2-5, with 12 bases fitting TRBD2. This CDR3 spans 17 amino acids. The trim removed 3 bases at V and 4 bases at J, leaving 9 bases unmatched. Germline-derived CDR1 and CDR2 are KGHSH and LQKENI. In DNA form, the CDR3 reads TGTGCCAGCTCACCCTCTAGCGGGGGGGCCGTGGGAGAGACCCAGTACTTC. Translating gives CASSPSSGGAVGETQYF.

This clonotype was observed many times. The rearrangement joins TRBV19 to TRBJ1-1, with unresolved D. The CDR3 length is 12 residues. Germline CDR1 reads LNHDA; CDR2 reads SQIVND (reference sequence). The ends were cut back, 3 bases at V and 8 bases at J, with 10 bases in the middle. DNA of the CDR3: TGTGCCAGTAGTATTGAAGGATCAGAAGCTTTCTTT. Protein sequence: CASSIEGSEAFF.

This clonotype showed up many times. The chain combines TRBV4-3 with TRBJ2-5; 7 nucleotides align to TRBD1. Trimming cost V 1 base and J 3 bases; bases outside gene matches: 11. CDR1 is LGHNA and CDR2 is YSLEER in the germline V gene. The CDR3 consists of 17 residues. For the CDR3, the DNA is TGCGCCAGCAGCCAAGGGACAGGCTCCGTCCCTAAAGAGACCCAGTACTTC. As protein: CASSQGTGSVPKETQYF.

The table lists this clonotype with a few counts. This chain links TRBV20-1 with TRBJ2-1, with D tentatively TRBD1 (7 bases). The CDR3 is made up of 14 amino acids. Germline assignment: CDR1 DFQATT and CDR2 SNEGSKA (reference sequence). V lost 3 bases, J lost 8 bases, and 17 bases lay in between. The CDR3 spells CSASPRGRRDEQFF. The CDR3 nucleotides are TGCAGTGCTAGCCCCAGGGGGAGGAGGGATGAGCAGTTCTTC.

At least ten counts were recorded for this clonotype. The chain carries TRBV7-9 and TRBJ2-7, with D perhaps matching TRBD1 or TRBD2 (5 bases each). This CDR3 has 13 amino acids. Germline V gene lookup returns CDR1 SEHNR and CDR2 FQNEAQ (reference sequence). With 3 bases removed from V and 4 bases from J, the gap between germline ends came to 10 bases. CDR3 amino acids: CASSFWGSYEQYF. The CDR3 region has the DNA TGTGCCAGCAGCTTCTGGGGGTCATACGAGCAGTACTTC.

This clonotype was seen a few times. J is TRBJ2-7 and V is TRBV7-9, with TRBD2 identical over 12 bases. This CDR3 is built from 14 residues. CDR1 is SEHNR and CDR2 is FQNEAQ in the germline V gene (reference sequence). V trimming: 3 bases; J trimming: 6 bases; junction bases outside the gene matches: 3. The CDR3 here is CASSFGTSGSEQYF. Written as DNA, the CDR3 is TGTGCCAGCAGCTTCGGGACTAGCGGGTCCGAGCAGTACTTC.

This clonotype appeared many times. This chain connects TRBV12-3 or TRBV12-4 to TRBJ2-1; D gene unclear. The CDR3 runs to 11 residues. Trimming removed 6 bases from V and 16 bases from J, with 16 bases in between. In nucleotides, the CDR3 is TGTGCCAGCAGCCTCCGAGGAACGGTCTTCTTC. Protein: CASSLRGTVFF.

This clonotype was seen many times. The rearrangement uses TRBV7-2 and TRBJ2-3, with a possible D match to TRBD2 (5 bases). The germline CDR1 and CDR2 sequences are SGHTA and FQGNSA. CDR3 length equals 12 residues. With 5 bases removed from V and 8 bases from J, the gap between germline ends came to 11 bases. The chain's CDR3 is CASSPLEGTQYF. CDR3 nucleotide sequence: TGTGCCAGCAGCCCCCTAGAGGGTACGCAGTATTTT.

This clonotype was seen many times. The chain has TRBV5-1 and TRBJ1-6; D ambiguous. Looked up from germline, CDR1 is SGHRS and CDR2 is YFSETQ. Trimming pared 0 bases from V and 8 bases from J, leaving 9 bases between. CDR3 size: 14 residues. The CDR3 DNA follows: TGCGCCAGCAGCTTGGGAGACCCGGATTCACCCCTCCACTTT. Translated, it gives CASSLGDPDSPLHF. Filled out from reference TRBV5-1 and TRBJ1-6, the complete variable domain reads KAGVTQTPRYLIKTRGQQVTLSCSPISGHRSVSWYQQTPGQGLQFLFEYFSETQRNKGNFPGRFSGRQFSNSRSEMNVSTLELGDSALYLCASSLGDPDSPLHFGNGTRLTVT.

Of note for this clonotype: A read error may produce the germline difference seen at one junction end. V gene TRBV5-1 combines with J gene TRBJ1-1; TRBD1 matches at 9 bases. The germline V gene encodes CDR1 SGHRS and CDR2 YFSETQ. The CDR3 runs 16 residues. The CDR3 DNA sequence: TGCGCCGGCAGCTTGGCCCCGGGACAGGGTCACACTGAAGCTTTCTTT. It specifies CAGSLAPGQGHTEAFF. The whole variable domain, remainder taken from reference TRBV5-1 and TRBJ1-1, is KAGVTQTPRYLIKTRGQQVTLSCSPISGHRSVSWYQQTPGQGLQFLFEYFSETQRNKGNFPGRFSGRQFSNSRSEMNVSTLELGDSALYLCAGSLAPGQGHTEAFFGQGTRLTVV.

With respect to this clonotype: This may stem from a read error, because a much larger clone lies one nucleotide away. The chain links TRBV5-1 to TRBJ2-3; 7 bases map to TRBD2. The J segment lost 5 bases and the V segment lost 2 bases, leaving 5 bases of the junction unmatched. Germline CDR1 reads SGHRS; CDR2 reads YFSETQ. CDR3 length: 14 amino acids. CDR3 coding DNA: TGCGCCAGCAGCTTCGGGGGGTTGGTAGATACGCAGTATTTT. Amino acids: CASSFGGLVDTQYF.

This clonotype has a count of ten or more. The gene calls are TRBV7-2 and TRBJ2-5, with D possibly being TRBD1 (5 bases). Trimming left V 0 bases short and J 4 bases short, with 9 bases between. This CDR3 region has 14 residues. Germline V lookup: CDR1 SGHTA, CDR2 FQGNSA. The CDR3, as DNA: TGTGCCAGCAGCTTAGCCTGGGGCGGAGAGACCCAGTACTTC. Its translation is CASSLAWGGETQYF.

This clonotype was seen repeatedly, ten times or more. The chain has TRBV19 and TRBJ1-1; 8 positions agree with TRBD1. This CDR3 spans 15 amino acids. Germline CDR1 and CDR2: LNHDA and SQIVND (reference sequence). Unmatched junction bases numbered 12, after V lost 5 bases and J lost 7 bases. The CDR3 nucleotides read TGTGCCAGTAGTGGACGGACAGGGAAGTTAGGTGAAGCTTTCTTT. Protein: CASSGRTGKLGEAFF.

This clonotype was seen ten or more times. Relative to the germline gene, one junction end is altered; a read error may explain this. The chain has TRBV7-2 and TRBJ2-3; D tentatively fits TRBD1 or TRBD2 (5 bases each). CDR1 and CDR2 (germline): SGHTA, FQGNSA. The CDR3 has 16 residues. The DNA for the CDR3 is TGTGCCAGCAGCGTAGCCGGGACCCAGAGCACAGATACGCAGTATTTT. It specifies CASSVAGTQSTDTQYF.